This T cell receptor (beta chain) was documented in a study of T cells in Graves' hyperthyroidism and ophthalmopathy. Study-wide context: At initial diagnosis, before any treatment had begun, peripheral blood was obtained. Overall study findings and caveats: A 13 V-J signature model discriminated ophthalmopathy versus stable hyperthyroidism.

The table lists this clonotype with a few counts. What it binds is not known. CDR1 SGHRS and CDR2 YFSETQ come from the germline V gene. The CDR3 length is 12 residues. Trimming took 5 bases from V and 6 from J; bases not matched to a gene: 1. Amplification targeted TCR beta CDR3 regions from RNA transcripts. A first-round RT-PCR of the TCR CDR3 used the HTBI primer set. MiXCR, applied by TCRdb to the multiplex PCR reads, yields one record per CDR3 protein. This sample carries 730,000 or so distinct CDR3 sequences, 18% of them seen once, and the ten largest clones take approximately 15%. The sequenced material came from blood. The receptor comes from a woman in her fifties or sixties with Graves' hyperthyroidism that later progressed to Graves' ophthalmopathy. The chain combines TRBV5-1 with TRBJ1-2; 10 nucleotides match TRBD1. CDR3 DNA: TGCGCCAGCAGGACAGGGGGCGATGGCTACACCTTC. It translates to CASRTGGDGYTF.